This TCR beta chain comes out of a study of T cells in Graves' hyperthyroidism and ophthalmopathy. This clonotype was picked up many times. Its antigen remains unidentified. The V segment lost 6 bases and the J segment 10 bases; nucleotides outside the gene matches: 12. Per germline, CDR1 MDHEN and CDR2 SYDVKM. This CDR3 comprises 16 residues. Findings and limits, study-wide: Most expanded thyroid clonotypes above 0.001 recurred in blood.

Clinical symptoms, serum thyroxine, TRAb, thyroid ultrasound and orbital computed tomography established diagnosis. TCR beta CDR3 sequences were amplified from RNA transcripts. First-round RT-PCR of the TCR CDR3 relied on the HTBI primer set. TCRdb re-called the multiplex PCR reads with MiXCR, one entry per CDR3 protein. The repertoire holds under 250,000 distinct CDR3 sequences, with about 24% as singletons. The sequenced material came from blood. The clonotype comes from a woman in her forties with Graves' ophthalmopathy. This sequence joins TRBV28 and TRBJ1-6; 10 positions match TRBD1. In DNA form, the CDR3 reads TGTGCCAGCAGAACACCGGGACAGGGGTTCGAATCACCCCTCCACTTT. Translation: CASRTPGQGFESPLHF.